This T cell receptor beta chain was retrieved from a study of blood T cell repertoires in COVID-19. Background on the study: Sample material is recorded as cDNA or gDNA derived from T cells, B-cell-depleted T cells, or PBMCs.

The CDR3 length is 12 residues. Losses at the gene ends were 6 bases for V and 4 bases for J; bases not matched to a gene: 3. In its sample, this clone was seen once. Sequencing used immunoSEQ multiplex PCR; TCRdb keeps in-frame clones, though not all of them. The repertoire consists of around 310,000 clones, with about 91% occurring once and the leading ten covering approximately 9.4%. All enrollees were about 18 to 90 years old and from around 25 US areas. Participant-reported clinical history was the basis for cohort assignment. V is TRBV12-3 or TRBV12-4 and J is TRBJ2-7; 7 positions agree with TRBD1. This clonotype was sampled from a woman aged 40 to 50 who had recovered from COVID-19. The material sequenced was PBMCs or T cells enriched from blood (not recorded which). The CDR3 reads CASSIQGYEQYF. In DNA form, the CDR3 reads TGTGCCAGCAGCATACAGGGGTACGAGCAGTACTTC.